Listed here is a single T cell receptor (beta chain). Its antigen remains undetermined. The record has no base qualities; no much larger clone is one base away. From the cysteine through the phenylalanine, the CDR3 covers 13 amino acids. The DNA shown is the 39-base CDR3, in frame from base 1. The CDR1 and CDR2 encoded by the germline V gene are MGHDK and SYGVNS. Germline trimming amounts to 5 bases on V and 7 bases on J, with 4 as the count of junction bases outside the gene matches. The data belong to a study of OX40 agonist ivuxolimab in advanced cancers. A note on the overall study: Ivuxolimab was an agonistic, fully human IgG2 monoclonal antibody directed against OX40 (CD134), a costimulatory receptor. Intravenous ivuxolimab was administered to patients every 2 weeks at six dose levels: 0.01, 0.1, 0.3, 1.5, 3 and 10 mg/kg. Three dose-escalation patients achieved partial responses, one with hepatocellular carcinoma and two with cutaneous melanoma. The paper reports the monotherapy dose-escalation portion (N of about 54 patients) of the phase I ivuxolimab trial. Prior anti-PD-1, anti-PD-L1 or anti-CTLA-4 therapy was permitted, and checkpoint inhibitors had been received by 30% to 40% of dose-escalation patients. A male proportion of under 85% and a mean age of approximately 61 years, ranging from roughly 23 to 90, were recorded for the dose-escalation cohort. Of the approximately 50 dose-escalation patients, hepatocellular carcinoma was present in roughly 19, melanoma in roughly 15, renal cell carcinoma in 9 and head and neck cancer in 9. Peripheral TCRbeta sequencing was intended to test whether TCR sequence diversity was altered and clonal T-cell expansion was caused by ivuxolimab. Results the study describes overall, beyond this receptor: Low levels of normalized T-cell clonal expansion were also shown by some nonresponding patients. Which antigens the clonally expanded peripheral T cells were specific for was not determined. At doses of 0.1 to 3.0 mg/kg, clonal expansion of both CD4+ and CD8+ T cells in blood was seen between baseline and week 6. After ivuxolimab, expanded clones were on average more numerous among CD8+ T cells than among CD4+ T cells. Partial responders in the 0.1-3.0 mg/kg groups had among the lowest normalized peripheral clonal expansion, especially among CD8+ T cells.

For sequencing of the TCRbeta CDR3 region, genomic DNA was extracted from the sorted cells. TCRbeta CDR3 regions were sequenced using the immunoSEQ Assay. Here the immuneACCESS table is served through TCRdb, limited to in-frame sequences with V and J called. Missing clones are a known gap in these copies; in checked studies unresolved V genes cover under half, and the rest lacks a known reason. The sample profile shows some 85,000 clones; 75% to 95% of them were found once. The ten largest make up under 2% of the sample. The trial excluded patients who had a history of autoimmune disease or who were on systemic immunosuppression. Peripheral blood for TCR sequencing was drawn from every dose cohort at baseline, at cycle 4 day 1 and at cycle 7 day 1. The samples were drawn from a first-in-human, open-label, multicenter phase I dose-escalation trial of ivuxolimab. The trial enrolled adults with locally advanced or metastatic head and neck squamous cell, hepatocellular, melanoma or renal cell carcinoma. Before TCR sequencing, CD4+ T cells and CD8+ T cells were sorted from peripheral blood as separate populations.

The receptor was derived from an adult with an advanced solid tumor such as melanoma, head and neck, liver or kidney cancer. The rearrangement joined TRBV25-1 to TRBJ2-5; the junction holds 10 bases that match TRBD1. The sequencing here drew on CD4+ or CD8+ T cells sorted from blood, taken in a trial of the OX40 agonist ivuxolimab. The DNA sequence reads TGTGCCAGCAGTAACCGGGACAGGGGGACCCAGTACTTC. Its product reads: CASSNRDRGTQYF.